This paragraph covers one TCR beta chain sequence. TCRdb reprocessed the RT-PCR reads with MiXCR, giving one entry per CDR3 protein. The sample has around 600,000 distinct CDR3 sequences; 11% are singletons. This sample stems from a study of response to subunit inactivated influenza vaccine. CDR1 and CDR2 from the germline V gene are LGHDT and YNNKEL (reference sequence). V was trimmed by 4 bases and J by 4 bases, leaving 19 bases between them. The CDR3 has 16 amino acids. These data are also associated with another study on T cells expressing NK-cell markers. That study reports: Libraries used 5'RACE template switching adding universal primer site and UMIs.

Material: PBMCs from blood, obtained on the day of vaccination. This receptor was obtained from a man aged 45-65 years who received an inactivated influenza vaccine. V and J are TRBV3-1 and TRBJ2-5, with D tentatively TRBD2 (6 bases). In DNA form, the CDR3 reads TGTGCCAGCAGCCCCAACAGTTTCGGGGGAGGAGAGACCCAGTACTTC. Protein sequence: CASSPNSFGGGETQYF.